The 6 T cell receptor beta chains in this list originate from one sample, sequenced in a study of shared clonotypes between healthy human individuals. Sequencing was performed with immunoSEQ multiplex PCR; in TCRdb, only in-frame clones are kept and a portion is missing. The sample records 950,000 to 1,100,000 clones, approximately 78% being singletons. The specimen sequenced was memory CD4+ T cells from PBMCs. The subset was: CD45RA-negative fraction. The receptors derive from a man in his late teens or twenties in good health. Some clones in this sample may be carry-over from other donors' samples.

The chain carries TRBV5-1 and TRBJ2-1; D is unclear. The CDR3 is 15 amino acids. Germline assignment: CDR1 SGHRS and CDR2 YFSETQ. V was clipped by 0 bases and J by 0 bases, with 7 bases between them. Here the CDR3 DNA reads TGCGCCAGCAGCTTGGCGGCTAACTCCTACAATGAGCAGTTCTTC. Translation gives CASSLAANSYNEQFF.

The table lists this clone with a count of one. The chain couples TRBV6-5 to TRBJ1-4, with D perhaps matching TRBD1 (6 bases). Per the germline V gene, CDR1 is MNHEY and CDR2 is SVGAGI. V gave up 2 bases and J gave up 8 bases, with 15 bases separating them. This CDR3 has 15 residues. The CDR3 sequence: CASSYSTGFGEKLFF. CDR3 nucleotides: TGTGCCAGCAGTTACAGCACAGGGTTCGGCGAAAAACTGTTTTTT.

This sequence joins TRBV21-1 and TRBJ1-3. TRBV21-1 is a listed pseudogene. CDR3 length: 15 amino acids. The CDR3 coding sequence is TGTGCCAGCAGCACCCTCGACCGGCCTAGACACACCATATATTTT. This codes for CASSTLDRPRHTIYF.

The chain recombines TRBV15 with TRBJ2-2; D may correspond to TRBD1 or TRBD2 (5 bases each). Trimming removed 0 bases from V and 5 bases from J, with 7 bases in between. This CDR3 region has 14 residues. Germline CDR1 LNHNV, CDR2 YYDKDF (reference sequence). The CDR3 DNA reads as TGTGCCACCAGCAGAGAGAGGGGTACCGGGGAGCTGTTTTTT. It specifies CATSRERGTGELFF.

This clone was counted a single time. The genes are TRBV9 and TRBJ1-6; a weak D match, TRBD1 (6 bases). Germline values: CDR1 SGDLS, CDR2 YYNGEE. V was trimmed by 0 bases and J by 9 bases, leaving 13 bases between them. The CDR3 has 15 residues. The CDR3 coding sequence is TGTGCCAGCAGCGTAGTAGGGGGAGGGGGTTCACCCCTCCACTTT. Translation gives CASSVVGGGGSPLHF.

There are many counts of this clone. Here the CDR3 DNA reads TGTGCCAGCAGTAAAGGGAAGGGAGAGGGGGAGCTGTTTTTT. Translated, it gives CASSKGKGEGELFF. The rearrangement joins TRBV6-1 to TRBJ2-2; a weak D match, TRBD2 (5 bases). V lost 5 bases to trimming and J lost 8 bases, with 15 bases between them. The CDR3 has 14 amino acids. Germline V gene data show CDR1 as MNHNS and CDR2 as SASEGT.